The next 25 T cell receptor beta chains were all read from a single sample in a study of T cell responses to AZD1222 COVID-19 vaccine. Measured with immunoSEQ multiplex PCR; TCRdb has only the in-frame clones, and not every one. The top ten clones hold around 1.6% of a sample with about 170,000 clones, roughly nine tenths of them seen once. The sample consisted of peripheral blood, taken on day 0 of AZD1222 vaccination. The source of these receptors is an adult in good health.

The chain recombines TRBV11-2 with TRBJ1-6, with D unclear. Trimming stripped 0 bases from V and 5 bases from J, with 17 bases between. CDR3 length equals 18 residues. Germline assignment: CDR1 SGHAT and CDR2 FQNNGV. CDR3 in amino acids: CASSLDVGLAANNSPLHF. CDR3 DNA sequence: TGTGCCAGCAGCTTAGATGTGGGTCTGGCAGCTAATAATTCACCCCTCCACTTT.

Only a few counts were recorded for this clone. The genes are TRBV19 and TRBJ1-5; D ambiguous. Germline CDR1 is LNHDA and CDR2 is SQIVND (reference sequence). The CDR3 contains 14 residues. Deletions cut 6 bases from V and 0 bases from J, with 9 bases between. CDR3 protein: CASRNGYSNQPQHF. The CDR3 bases are TGTGCCAGTAGGAACGGATATAGCAATCAGCCCCAGCATTTT.

The chain recombines TRBV7-2 with TRBJ2-7; D is undetermined. This CDR3 has 13 residues. The V end was cut by 2 bases, the J end by 6 bases, with 11 bases between. CDR1 SGHTA and CDR2 FQGNSA come from the germline V gene. The CDR3 here is CASSLQVGPEQYF. The DNA for the CDR3 is TGTGCCAGCAGCTTACAGGTCGGTCCCGAGCAGTACTTC.

The CDR3 here is CASSRWNTEAFF. As DNA, the CDR3 is TGTGCCAGCTCAAGGTGGAACACTGAAGCTTTCTTT. The J gene is TRBJ1-1, the V gene TRBV18, with D uncertain. From germline, CDR1 is KGHSH and CDR2 LQKENI. There are 12 residues in the CDR3. Trimming cost V 5 bases and J 1 base, with 5 bases left between them. The whole variable domain, filled in from reference TRBV18 and TRBJ1-1, reads NAGVMQNPRHLVRRRGQEARLRCSPMKGHSHVYWYRQLPEEGLKFMVYLQKENIIDESGMPKERFSAEFPKEGPSILRIQQVVRGDSAAYFCASSRWNTEAFFGQGTRLTVV.

The chain has TRBV28 and TRBJ1-5; D uncertain. The V gene lost 2 bases and the J gene lost 9 bases, with 8 bases spanning the gap. Germline lookup yields CDR1 MDHEN and CDR2 SYDVKM. The CDR3 contains 12 residues. Here the CDR3 reads CASSLPQLPQHF. CDR3 in DNA: TGTGCCAGCAGTTTACCACAGCTGCCCCAGCATTTT.

The chain is built from TRBV6-6 and TRBJ2-3; perhaps TRBD2 as D (5 bases). The CDR3 loop spans 15 amino acids. Germline V gene sequence: CDR1 MNHNY, CDR2 SVGAGI (reference sequence). Trimming shortened V by 0 bases and J by 0 bases, and 7 bases separated the two germline ends. The CDR3 DNA reads TGTGCCAGCAGTTACTCTAGCGCTAGCACAGATACGCAGTATTTT. It is translated as CASSYSSASTDTQYF.

The rearrangement uses TRBV5-5 and TRBJ1-2, with no clear D. Germline CDR1 and CDR2: SGHKS and YYEKEE (reference sequence). Deletions cut 5 bases from V and 4 bases from J, with 9 bases between. This CDR3 spans 12 amino acids. The CDR3, as DNA: TGTGCCAGCAGTTGGGCTTCCTATGGCTACACCTTC. Translating it yields CASSWASYGYTF.

CDR3 in amino acids: CASKNSYSNQPQHF. The DNA for the CDR3 is TGTGCCAGCAAAAACAGTTATAGCAATCAGCCCCAGCATTTT. J is TRBJ1-5 and V is TRBV2, with D unresolved. With 7 bases removed from V and 0 bases from J, the gap between germline ends came to 10 bases. The CDR3 runs 14 residues. Per the germline V gene, CDR1 is SNHLY and CDR2 is FYNNEI.

This chain links TRBV19 with TRBJ1-5; D remains unclear. V was pared by 2 bases and J by 7 bases, with 18 bases between. This CDR3 is 16 amino acids long. The germline gives CDR1 LNHDA, CDR2 SQIVND (reference sequence). CDR3 sequence reads: CASSIPQYGSQQPQHF. In nucleotides, the CDR3 is TGTGCCAGTAGTATACCTCAGTACGGCTCCCAACAGCCCCAGCATTTT. The full variable domain, with the rest looked up from reference TRBV19 and TRBJ1-5, is DGGITQSPKYLFRKEGQNVTLSCEQNLNHDAMYWYRQDPGQGLRLIYYSQIVNDFQKGDIAEGYSVSREKKESFPLTVTSAQKNPTAFYLCASSIPQYGSQQPQHFGDGTRLSIL.

Turning to this clone: This same CDR3 is encoded by further DNA sequences in the sample. The chain employs TRBV3-1 (or the pseudogene TRBV3-2) and TRBJ2-5; D call uncertain. Trimming shortened V by 3 bases and J by 9 bases, and 8 bases separated the two germline ends. This CDR3 has 11 amino acids. Looked up from germline, CDR1 is LGHDT and CDR2 is YNNKEL (reference sequence). CDR3 sequence (DNA): TGTGCCAGCAGCCAGACATGGGCCCAGTACTTC. It specifies CASSQTWAQYF.

The table lists this clone with a count of one. The V and J genes are TRBV3-1 (or the pseudogene TRBV3-2) and TRBJ1-4; tentatively, D is TRBD1 (5 bases). The CDR3 is 16 amino acids. In germline, CDR1 is LGHDT, CDR2 YNNKEL (reference sequence). Trimming left V 1 base short and J 6 bases short, with 15 bases between. In nucleotides, the CDR3 is TGTGCCAGCAGCCAAGGGGCTCTCTCAGGGTATGAAAAACTGTTTTTT. Translation: CASSQGALSGYEKLFF.

The chain carries TRBV10-1 and TRBJ1-1; no definite D call. The germline V and J ends were trimmed by 4 bases and 5 bases, with 14 bases remaining between them. The germline V gene encodes CDR1 WNHNN and CDR2 SYGVQD (reference sequence). There are 14 residues in the CDR3. CDR3 coding DNA: TGCGCCAGCAGTGGTATAGGCAGAACGACTGAAGCTTTCTTT. Its protein product is CASSGIGRTTEAFF.

This clone was seen a few times. J is TRBJ1-3 and V is TRBV3-1 (or the pseudogene TRBV3-2); no firm D call. The CDR3 loop spans 15 amino acids. Trimming removed 4 bases from V and 0 bases from J, with 10 bases in between. Germline V lookup: CDR1 LGHDT, CDR2 YNNKEL (reference sequence). CDR3: CASSPDGSSGNTIYF. CDR3 sequence (DNA): TGTGCCAGCAGCCCGGACGGCTCCTCTGGAAACACCATATATTTT.

The chain employs TRBV30 and TRBJ1-1, with D possibly being TRBD1 (5 bases). Per the germline V gene, CDR1 is GTSNPN and CDR2 is SVGIG (reference sequence). The V and J ends lost 5 bases and 4 bases respectively, with 11 bases between them. The CDR3 has 12 residues. DNA of the CDR3: TGTGCCTGGGACAGATTGGGCACTGAAGCTTTCTTT. It is translated as CAWDRLGTEAFF.

V usage is TRBV7-9 and J usage is TRBJ1-6; maybe TRBD1 (6 bases). V lost 6 bases, J lost 7 bases, and 13 bases lay in between. This CDR3 region has 14 residues. Germline values: CDR1 SEHNR, CDR2 FQNEAQ (reference sequence). CDR3 region: CASSQQGPNSPLHF. CDR3 DNA sequence: TGTGCCAGCAGTCAACAGGGTCCGAATTCACCCCTCCACTTT.

The gene calls are TRBV5-1 and TRBJ1-4; a possible D gene is TRBD1 (5 bases). There are 15 residues in the CDR3. CDR1 and CDR2 (germline): SGHRS, YFSETQ. The V gene lost 4 bases and the J gene lost 5 bases, with 15 bases spanning the gap. CDR3 in amino acids: CASSPSLGGNEKLFF. Written as DNA, the CDR3 is TGCGCCAGCAGCCCGTCTCTGGGGGGAAATGAAAAACTGTTTTTT.

The chain links TRBV19 to TRBJ1-1; no clear D gene. Trimming cost V 6 bases and J 3 bases, with 14 bases left between them. The CDR3 has 14 residues. The germline CDR1 and CDR2 sequences are LNHDA and SQIVND (reference sequence). The chain's CDR3 is CASRGGKRDTEAFF. CDR3 nucleotide sequence: TGTGCCAGTAGGGGAGGGAAAAGGGACACTGAAGCTTTCTTT.

The chain joins TRBV7-2 to TRBJ1-2; 9 bases agree with TRBD1. Per germline, CDR1 SGHTA and CDR2 FQGNSA. The ends lost 6 bases at V and 5 bases at J; junction bases unmatched: 7. The CDR3 runs 14 residues. For the CDR3, the DNA is TGTGCCAGCAGTTCTGACAGGGGGTTTTATGGCTACACCTTC. Its translation is CASSSDRGFYGYTF.

The chain links TRBV28 to TRBJ1-4; 8 bases line up with TRBD1. Trimming at V came to 5 bases and at J to 8 bases, leaving 4 bases not matched to a gene. The CDR3 covers 13 residues. Germline loops: CDR1 MDHEN, CDR2 SYDVKM. The CDR3 loop reads CASSARTGEKLFF. Written as DNA, the CDR3 is TGTGCCAGCAGTGCACGGACAGGGGAAAAACTGTTTTTT.

This chain links TRBV7-6 with TRBJ2-7; D uncertain. The CDR3 runs 14 residues. Looked up from germline, CDR1 is SGHVS and CDR2 is FNYEAQ. The V end was cut by 3 bases, the J end by 3 bases, with 12 bases between. This chain's CDR3 is CASSFCGFFYEQYV. In DNA, the CDR3 is TGTGCCAGCAGCTTCTGCGGTTTTTTCTACGAGCAGTACGTC.

The chain combines TRBV5-6 with TRBJ2-2; D might be TRBD1 (6 bases). The CDR3 has 16 residues. Germline V gene data show CDR1 as SGHDT and CDR2 as YYEEEE. Trimming removed 5 bases at V and 6 bases at J, with 20 bases between. In nucleotides, the CDR3 is TGTGCCAGCAGGGTCGGCGGGCCAGGGGCGCCCGGGGAGCTGTTTTTT. Amino acids: CASRVGGPGAPGELFF.

The V and J genes are TRBV5-5 and TRBJ2-7, with D unresolved. The CDR3 is 13 amino acids. The V gene's germline CDR1 is SGHKS and CDR2 YYEKEE (reference sequence). Trimming shortened V by 3 bases and J by 3 bases, and 10 bases separated the two germline ends. The CDR3, as DNA: TGTGCCAGCAGCTCCCTCGTGGGCTACGAGCAGTACTTC. Its translation: CASSSLVGYEQYF. Full variable domain (outside the CDR3, taken from reference TRBV5-5 and TRBJ2-7): DAGVTQSPTHLIKTRGQQVTLRCSPISGHKSVSWYQQVLGQGPQFIFQYYEKEERGRGNFPDRFSARQFPNYSSELNVNALLLGDSALYLCASSSLVGYEQYFGPGTRLTVT.

This chain joins TRBV6-2 or TRBV6-3 and TRBJ1-5; possibly TRBD1 for D (6 bases). Germline CDR1 MNHEY, CDR2 SVGEGT. Trimming took 5 bases from V and 4 from J, leaving 15 bases between them. The CDR3 has 15 amino acids. CDR3 in amino acids: CASSPDSRKNQPQHF. For the CDR3, the DNA is TGTGCCAGCAGTCCGGACAGTCGAAAGAATCAGCCCCAGCATTTT.

This clone was counted once. The chain employs TRBV2 and TRBJ1-4; 8 bases are a match to TRBD1. The CDR3 extends over 14 amino acids. Germline CDR1 and CDR2: SNHLY and FYNNEI. V was clipped by 3 bases and J by 8 bases; unmatched bases: 5. The CDR3 here is CASSDPGGDEKLFF. The CDR3 DNA is TGTGCCAGCAGTGACCCAGGGGGCGACGAAAAACTGTTTTTT.

V and J are TRBV2 and TRBJ1-5; 8 nucleotides line up with TRBD1. Looked up from germline, CDR1 is SNHLY and CDR2 is FYNNEI. V was clipped by 4 bases and J by 2 bases; unmatched bases: 1. The CDR3 is 14 residues long. The chain's CDR3 is CASSGRGRNQPQHF. CDR3 coding DNA: TGTGCCAGCAGTGGCAGGGGGCGCAATCAGCCCCAGCATTTT.